The 5 T cell receptor beta chains given below trace back to one sample, sequenced in a study of blood T cell repertoires in COVID-19 (dated by TCRdb to the early 2020s). Library construction relied on the immunoSEQ multiplex PCR assay. TCRdb took over this immuneACCESS table, retaining in-frame rearrangements with V and J assigned. Such tables are incomplete; in checked studies, under half of the missing clones stem from an unresolved V gene, and the remainder is unexplained. The sample table holds roughly 30,000 clones, of which approximately 84% were seen once. Around a sixth of the sample belongs to the ten largest clones. Sequencing used peripheral blood. The receptors were gathered from a man in his 70s with active COVID-19.

The rearrangement joins TRBV9 to TRBJ2-7; a possible D gene is TRBD2 (5 bases). V lost 3 bases and J lost 2, with 15 bases in between. CDR1 is SGDLS and CDR2 is YYNGEE in the germline V gene. The CDR3 has 15 amino acids. This chain's CDR3 is CASSADEGATYEQYF. The CDR3 DNA follows: TGTGCCAGCAGCGCGGACGAGGGCGCCACCTACGAGCAGTACTTC.

The chain links TRBV4-2 to TRBJ1-1; tentative D call: TRBD1 (5 bases). V dropped 0 bases and J dropped 14 bases, with 28 bases sitting between them. This CDR3 is 17 amino acids long. Germline V CDR1 and CDR2: LGHNA, YNFKEQ. This chain's CDR3 is CASSQDRTLRLLKKGFF. The CDR3 nucleotides are TGTGCCAGCAGCCAAGACAGGACATTGAGGCTATTAAAAAAGGGGTTCTTT.

V gene TRBV9 combines with J gene TRBJ1-2; TRBD1 matches 8 bases. This CDR3 is 13 amino acids long. CDR1 is SGDLS, CDR2 YYNGEE, per germline. The trim removed 5 bases at V and 4 bases at J, leaving 4 bases unmatched. CDR3 loop: CASRAGGSYGYTF. The CDR3 region has the DNA TGTGCCAGCAGGGCAGGGGGCAGCTATGGCTACACCTTC.

The gene calls are TRBV23-1 and TRBJ2-1; TRBD2 agrees at 10 bases. TRBV23-1 belongs to the ORF category, with a function that is uncertain. With V trimmed by 0 bases and J by 7 bases, 6 bases remained unmatched. CDR3 length: 16 amino acids. CDR3 bases: TGCGCCAGCAGTCAATCGTGGCTAGCGGGGGAAAATGAGCAGTTCTTC. It encodes CASSQSWLAGENEQFF.

The genes are TRBV19 and TRBJ1-2; 7 bases match TRBD1. Germline V gene data show CDR1 as LNHDA and CDR2 as SQIVND (reference sequence). CDR3 size: 14 residues. The J segment lost 4 bases and the V segment lost 11 bases, leaving 13 bases of the junction unmatched. In DNA, the CDR3 is TGTGCCGTAAGACCGACAGGGACAATCTATGGCTACACCTTC. It encodes CAVRPTGTIYGYTF.